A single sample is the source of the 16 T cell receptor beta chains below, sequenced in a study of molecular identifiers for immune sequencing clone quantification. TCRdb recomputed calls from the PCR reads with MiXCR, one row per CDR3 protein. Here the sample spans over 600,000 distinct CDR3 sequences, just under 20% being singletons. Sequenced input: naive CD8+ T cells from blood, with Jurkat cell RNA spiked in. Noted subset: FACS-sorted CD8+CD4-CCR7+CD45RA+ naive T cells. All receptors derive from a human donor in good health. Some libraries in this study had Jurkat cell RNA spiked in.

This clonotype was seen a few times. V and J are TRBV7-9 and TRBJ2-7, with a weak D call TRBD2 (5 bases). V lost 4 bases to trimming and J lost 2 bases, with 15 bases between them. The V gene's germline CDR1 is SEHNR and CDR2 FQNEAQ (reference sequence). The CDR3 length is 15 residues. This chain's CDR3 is CASSSSGDFTYEQYF. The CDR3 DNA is TGTGCCAGCAGCTCATCCGGGGATTTCACCTACGAGCAGTACTTC.

The CDR3 DNA follows: TGTGCCAGTAGTCTGACAGCACGTGGAAACACCATATATTTT. Translated, it gives CASSLTARGNTIYF. This chain joins TRBV19 and TRBJ1-3, with D possibly being TRBD1 (5 bases). V lost 5 bases, J lost 3 bases, and 11 bases lay in between. Per the germline V gene, CDR1 is LNHDA and CDR2 is SQIVND (reference sequence). The CDR3 has 14 residues. Supplemented by reference TRBV19 and TRBJ1-3, the full variable domain reads DGGITQSPKYLFRKEGQNVTLSCEQNLNHDAMYWYRQDPGQGLRLIYYSQIVNDFQKGDIAEGYSVSREKKESFPLTVTSAQKNPTAFYLCASSLTARGNTIYFGEGSWLTVV.

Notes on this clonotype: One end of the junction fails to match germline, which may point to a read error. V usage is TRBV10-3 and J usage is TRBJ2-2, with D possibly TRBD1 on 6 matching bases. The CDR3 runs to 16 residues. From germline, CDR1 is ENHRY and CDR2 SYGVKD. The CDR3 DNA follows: TGTGCCATCAGTGAGCTACAGGCGAACTTTGCAGGGGAGCTGCTTTTT. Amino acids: CAISELQANFAGELLF.

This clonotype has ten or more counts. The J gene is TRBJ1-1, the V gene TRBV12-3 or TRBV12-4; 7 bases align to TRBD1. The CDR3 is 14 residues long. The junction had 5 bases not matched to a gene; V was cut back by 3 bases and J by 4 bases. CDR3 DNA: TGTGCCAGCAGTTTTGCGGACAGGAGCACTGAAGCTTTCTTT. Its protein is CASSFADRSTEAFF.

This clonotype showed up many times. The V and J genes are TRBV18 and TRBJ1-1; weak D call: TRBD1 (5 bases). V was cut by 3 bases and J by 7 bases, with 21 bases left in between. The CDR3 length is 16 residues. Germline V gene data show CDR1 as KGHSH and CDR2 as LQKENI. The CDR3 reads CASSPGLDIWGGEAFF. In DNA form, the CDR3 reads TGTGCCAGCTCACCCGGACTGGACATTTGGGGTGGTGAAGCTTTCTTT.

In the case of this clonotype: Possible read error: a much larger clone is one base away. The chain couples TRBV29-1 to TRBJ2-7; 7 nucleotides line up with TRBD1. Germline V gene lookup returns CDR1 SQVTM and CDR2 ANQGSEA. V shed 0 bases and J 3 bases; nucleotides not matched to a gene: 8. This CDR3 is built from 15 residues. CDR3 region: CSVEDVTGYNYEQYF. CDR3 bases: TGCAGCGTTGAAGATGTGACAGGGTATAACTACGAGCAGTACTTC.

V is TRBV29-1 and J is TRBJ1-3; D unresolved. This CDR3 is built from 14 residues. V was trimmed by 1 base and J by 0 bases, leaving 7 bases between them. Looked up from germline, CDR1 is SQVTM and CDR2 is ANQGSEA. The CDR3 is CSVEVASSGNTIYF. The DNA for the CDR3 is TGCAGCGTTGAAGTGGCCAGCTCTGGAAACACCATATATTTT.

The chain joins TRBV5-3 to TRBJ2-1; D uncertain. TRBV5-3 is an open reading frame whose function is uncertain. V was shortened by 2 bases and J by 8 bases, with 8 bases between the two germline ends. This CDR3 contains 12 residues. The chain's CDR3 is CARSFSPDEQFF. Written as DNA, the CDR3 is TGTGCCAGAAGCTTCAGTCCGGATGAGCAGTTCTTC.

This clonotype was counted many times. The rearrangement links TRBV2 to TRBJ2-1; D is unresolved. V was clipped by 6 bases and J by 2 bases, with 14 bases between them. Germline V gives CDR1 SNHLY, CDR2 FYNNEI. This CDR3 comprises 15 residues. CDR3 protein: CASSRLLGPYNEQFF. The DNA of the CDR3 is TGTGCCAGCAGCCGACTCCTAGGACCCTACAATGAGCAGTTCTTC.

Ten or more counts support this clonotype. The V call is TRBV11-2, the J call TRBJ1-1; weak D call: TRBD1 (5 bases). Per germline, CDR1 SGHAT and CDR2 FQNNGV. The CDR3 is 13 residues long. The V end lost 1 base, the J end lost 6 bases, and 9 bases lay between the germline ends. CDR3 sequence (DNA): TGTGCCAGCAGCTTAGGGGCGGGGGCTGAAGCTTTCTTT. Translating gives CASSLGAGAEAFF.

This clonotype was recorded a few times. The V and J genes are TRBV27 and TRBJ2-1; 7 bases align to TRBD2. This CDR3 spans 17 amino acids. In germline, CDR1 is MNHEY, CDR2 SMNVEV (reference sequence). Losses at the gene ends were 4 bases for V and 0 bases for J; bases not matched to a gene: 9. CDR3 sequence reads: CASSSRLAGYSYNEQFF. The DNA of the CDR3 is TGTGCCAGCAGTTCCCGTTTAGCGGGTTACTCCTACAATGAGCAGTTCTTC.

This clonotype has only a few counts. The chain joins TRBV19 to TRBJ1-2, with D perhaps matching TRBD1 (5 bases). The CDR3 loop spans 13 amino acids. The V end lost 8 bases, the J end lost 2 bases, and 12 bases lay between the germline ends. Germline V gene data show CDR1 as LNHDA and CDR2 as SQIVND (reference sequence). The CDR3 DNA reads TGTGCCAGTGGTGACAGTTTCAACTATGGCTACACCTTC. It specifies CASGDSFNYGYTF.

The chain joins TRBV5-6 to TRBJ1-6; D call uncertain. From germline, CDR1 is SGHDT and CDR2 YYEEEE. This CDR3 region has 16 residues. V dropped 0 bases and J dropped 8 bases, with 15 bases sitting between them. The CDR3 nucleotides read TGTGCCAGCAGCTTGGGTTTACAAACGCTGGATTCACCCCTCCACTTT. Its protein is CASSLGLQTLDSPLHF.

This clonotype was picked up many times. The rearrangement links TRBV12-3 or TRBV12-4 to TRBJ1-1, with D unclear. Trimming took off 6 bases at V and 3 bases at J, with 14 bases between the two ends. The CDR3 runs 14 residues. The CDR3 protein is CASSSDGEYTEAFF. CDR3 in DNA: TGTGCCAGCAGCTCGGACGGGGAGTACACTGAAGCTTTCTTT.

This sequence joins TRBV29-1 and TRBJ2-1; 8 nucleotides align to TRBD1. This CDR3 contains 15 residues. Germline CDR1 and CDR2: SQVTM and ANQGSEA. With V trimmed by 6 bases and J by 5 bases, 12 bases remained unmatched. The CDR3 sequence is CSVDLGQGNNNEQFF. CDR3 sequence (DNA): TGCAGCGTCGACCTCGGACAGGGAAACAACAATGAGCAGTTCTTC.

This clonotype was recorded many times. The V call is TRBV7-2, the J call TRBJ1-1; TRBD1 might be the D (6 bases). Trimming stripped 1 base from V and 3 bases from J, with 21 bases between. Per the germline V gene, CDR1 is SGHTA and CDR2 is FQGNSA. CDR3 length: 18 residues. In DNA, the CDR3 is TGTGCCAGCAGCTTAGTCCCGGCAGGGGTGGTTTTGGACACTGAAGCTTTCTTT. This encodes CASSLVPAGVVLDTEAFF.